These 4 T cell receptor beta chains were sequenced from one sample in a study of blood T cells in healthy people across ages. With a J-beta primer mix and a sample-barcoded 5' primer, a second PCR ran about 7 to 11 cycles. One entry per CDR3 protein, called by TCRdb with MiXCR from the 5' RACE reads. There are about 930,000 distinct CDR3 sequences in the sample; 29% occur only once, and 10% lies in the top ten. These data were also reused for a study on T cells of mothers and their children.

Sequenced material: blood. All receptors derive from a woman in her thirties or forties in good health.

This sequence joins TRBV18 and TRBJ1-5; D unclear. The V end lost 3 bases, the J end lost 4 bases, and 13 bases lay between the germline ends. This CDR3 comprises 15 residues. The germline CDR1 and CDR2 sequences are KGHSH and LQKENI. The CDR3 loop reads CASSPPLDGNQPQHF. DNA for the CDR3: TGTGCCAGCTCACCCCCTTTAGACGGTAATCAGCCCCAGCATTTT.

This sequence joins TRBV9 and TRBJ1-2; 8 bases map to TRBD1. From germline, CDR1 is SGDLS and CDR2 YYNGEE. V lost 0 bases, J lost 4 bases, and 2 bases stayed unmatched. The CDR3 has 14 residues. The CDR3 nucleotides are TGTGCCAGCAGCGTAGCAGGGGGCGGCTATGGCTACACCTTC. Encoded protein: CASSVAGGGYGYTF.

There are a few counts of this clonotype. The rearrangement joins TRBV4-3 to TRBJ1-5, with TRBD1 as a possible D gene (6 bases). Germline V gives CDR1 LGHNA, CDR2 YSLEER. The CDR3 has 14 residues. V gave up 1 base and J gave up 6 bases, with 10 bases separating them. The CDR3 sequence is CASSQAPGVQPQHF. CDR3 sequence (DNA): TGCGCCAGCAGCCAAGCCCCAGGGGTTCAGCCCCAGCATTTT.

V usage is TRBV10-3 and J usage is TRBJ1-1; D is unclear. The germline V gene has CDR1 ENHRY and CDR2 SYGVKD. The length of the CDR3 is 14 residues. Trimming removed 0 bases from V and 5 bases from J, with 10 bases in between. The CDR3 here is CAISESERSTEAFF. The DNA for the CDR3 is TGTGCCATCAGTGAGTCGGAGCGAAGTACTGAAGCTTTCTTT.